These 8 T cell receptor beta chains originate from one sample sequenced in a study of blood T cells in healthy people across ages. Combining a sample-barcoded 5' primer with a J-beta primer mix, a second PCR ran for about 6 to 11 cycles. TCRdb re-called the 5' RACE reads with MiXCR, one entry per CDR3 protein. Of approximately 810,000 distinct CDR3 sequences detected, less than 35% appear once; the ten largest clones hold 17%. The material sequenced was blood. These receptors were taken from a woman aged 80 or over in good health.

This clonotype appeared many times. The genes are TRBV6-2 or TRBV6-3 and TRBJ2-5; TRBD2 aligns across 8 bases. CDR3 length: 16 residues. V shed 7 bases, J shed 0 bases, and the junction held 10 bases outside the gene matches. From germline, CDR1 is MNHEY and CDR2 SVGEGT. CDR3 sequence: CASIAAGVWYQETQYF. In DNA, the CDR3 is TGTGCCAGCATTGCAGCGGGGGTTTGGTACCAAGAGACCCAGTACTTC.

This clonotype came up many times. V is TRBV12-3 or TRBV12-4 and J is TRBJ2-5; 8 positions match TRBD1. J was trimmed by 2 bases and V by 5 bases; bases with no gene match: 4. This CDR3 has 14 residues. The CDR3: CASSLQGVQETQYF. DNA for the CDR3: TGTGCCAGCAGTCTACAGGGGGTGCAAGAGACCCAGTACTTC.

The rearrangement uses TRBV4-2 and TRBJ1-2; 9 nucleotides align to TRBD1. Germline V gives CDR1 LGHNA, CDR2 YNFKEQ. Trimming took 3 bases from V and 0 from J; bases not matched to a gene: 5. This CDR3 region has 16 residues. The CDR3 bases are TGTGCCAGCAGCCAGTCTGGGACAGGGTCTAACTATGGCTACACCTTC. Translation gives CASSQSGTGSNYGYTF.

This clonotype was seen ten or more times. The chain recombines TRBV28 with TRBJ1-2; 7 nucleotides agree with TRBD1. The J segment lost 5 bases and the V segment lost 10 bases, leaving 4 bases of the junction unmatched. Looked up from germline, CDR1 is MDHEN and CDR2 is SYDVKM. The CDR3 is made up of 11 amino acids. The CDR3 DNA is TGTGCCACCACGACAGGGTATGGCTACACCTTC. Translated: CATTTGYGYTF.

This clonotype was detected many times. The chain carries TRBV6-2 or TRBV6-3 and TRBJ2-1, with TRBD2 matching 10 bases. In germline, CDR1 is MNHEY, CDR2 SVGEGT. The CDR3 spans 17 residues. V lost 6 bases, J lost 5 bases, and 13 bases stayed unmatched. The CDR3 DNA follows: TGTGCCAGCAGCTCTACGGGCCCCACTAGCGGGAACAATGAGCAGTTCTTC. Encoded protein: CASSSTGPTSGNNEQFF.

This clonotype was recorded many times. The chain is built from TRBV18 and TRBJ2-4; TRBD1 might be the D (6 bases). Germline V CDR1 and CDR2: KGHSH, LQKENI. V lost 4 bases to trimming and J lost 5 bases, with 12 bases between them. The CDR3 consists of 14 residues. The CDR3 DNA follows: TGTGCCAGCTCACGCCAGGGGAGTCAAAACATTCAGTACTTC. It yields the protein CASSRQGSQNIQYF.

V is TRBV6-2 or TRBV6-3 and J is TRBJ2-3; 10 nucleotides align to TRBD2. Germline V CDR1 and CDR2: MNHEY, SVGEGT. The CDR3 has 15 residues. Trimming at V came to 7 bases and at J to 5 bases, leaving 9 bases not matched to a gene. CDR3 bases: TGTGCCAGCACCCCAAGCGGGAGGGGCAGAGATACGCAGTATTTT. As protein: CASTPSGRGRDTQYF.

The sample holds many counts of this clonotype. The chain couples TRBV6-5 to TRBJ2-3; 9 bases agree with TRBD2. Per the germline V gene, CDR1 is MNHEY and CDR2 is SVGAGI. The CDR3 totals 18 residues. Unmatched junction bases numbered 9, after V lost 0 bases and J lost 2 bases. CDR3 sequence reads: CASSYSRLAGSPTDTQYF. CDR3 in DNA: TGTGCCAGCAGTTACTCGAGGCTAGCGGGGTCGCCCACAGATACGCAGTATTTT.